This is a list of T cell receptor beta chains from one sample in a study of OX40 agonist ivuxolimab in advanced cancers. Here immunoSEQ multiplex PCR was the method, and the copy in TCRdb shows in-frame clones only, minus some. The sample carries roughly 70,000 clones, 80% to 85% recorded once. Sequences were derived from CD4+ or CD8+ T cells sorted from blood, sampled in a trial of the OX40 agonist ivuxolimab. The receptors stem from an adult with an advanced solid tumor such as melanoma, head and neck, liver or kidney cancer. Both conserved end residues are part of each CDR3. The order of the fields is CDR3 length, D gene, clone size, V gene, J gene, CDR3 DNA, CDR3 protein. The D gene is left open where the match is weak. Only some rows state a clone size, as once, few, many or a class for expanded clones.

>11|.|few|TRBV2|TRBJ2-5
TGTGCCAGCAGTTATCAAGAGACCCAGTACTTC
CASSYQETQYF
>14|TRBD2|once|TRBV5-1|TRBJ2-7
TGCGCCAGCAGCCCGGGGACTAGCGGGAACGAGCAGTACTTC
CASSPGTSGNEQYF
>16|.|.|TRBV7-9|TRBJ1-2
TGTGCCAGCAGCTTAGCTCGGGGAACAGGAGGGAGCGGCTACACCTTC
CASSLARGTGGSGYTF
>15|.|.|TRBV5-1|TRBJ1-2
TGCGCCAGCAGCTTGGCCCCGGGTTTGGGTGATGGCTACACCTTC
CASSLAPGLGDGYTF
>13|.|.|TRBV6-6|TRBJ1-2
TGTGCCAGCAGTTATTCAGGGCCCTATGGCTACACCTTC
CASSYSGPYGYTF
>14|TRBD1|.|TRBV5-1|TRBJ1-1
TGCGCCAGCAGCCGCGGACAGGGAGGCACTGAAGCTTTCTTT
CASSRGQGGTEAFF
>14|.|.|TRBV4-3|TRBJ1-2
TGCGCCAGCAGCCAAGATAAGCGTAACTATGGCTACACCTTC
CASSQDKRNYGYTF
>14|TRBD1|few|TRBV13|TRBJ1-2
TGTGCCAGCAGCTCCTGGACAGGGGCTTATGGCTACACCTTC
CASSSWTGAYGYTF
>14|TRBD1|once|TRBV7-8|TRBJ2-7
TGTGCCAGCAGCCCCACGGGACAGTCCTACGAGCAGTACTTC
CASSPTGQSYEQYF
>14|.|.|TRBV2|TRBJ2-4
TGTGCCAGCAGAAGCCAAATCGGTGGGAACATTCAGTACTTC
CASRSQIGGNIQYF
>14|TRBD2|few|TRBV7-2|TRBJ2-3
TGTGCCAGCCTCCAGGCTAGCGGAGGGGATACGCAGTATTTT
CASLQASGGDTQYF
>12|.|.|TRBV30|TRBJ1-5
TGTGCCTGGAGTGTATCCGGCGGGCCCCAGCATTTT
CAWSVSGGPQHF
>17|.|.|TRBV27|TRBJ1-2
TGTGCCAGCAGTTTATCGACTTTTTTGGGCGGGGGTAGAGGCTACACCTTC
CASSLSTFLGGGRGYTF
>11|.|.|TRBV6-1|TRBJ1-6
TGTGCCAGCAGTGAAGGGACGGCTACCCACTTT
CASSEGTATHF
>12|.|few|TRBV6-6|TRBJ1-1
TGTGCCAGCAGTCCACTACAGGGTGAAGCTTTCTTT
CASSPLQGEAFF
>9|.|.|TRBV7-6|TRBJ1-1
TGTGCCAGCAGTCAAGAAGCTTTCTTT
CASSQEAFF
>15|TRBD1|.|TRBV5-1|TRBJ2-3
TGCGCCAGCAGCCTTGGGACAGCTACTACAGATACGCAGTATTTT
CASSLGTATTDTQYF
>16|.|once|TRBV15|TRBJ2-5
TGTGCCACCAGCAGAGTATGGGGCAGCCCCTTGGAGACCCAGTACTTC
CATSRVWGSPLETQYF
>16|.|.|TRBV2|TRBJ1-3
TGTGCCAGCAGTGATGGCCTACGGGTTTATGGAAACACCATATATTTT
CASSDGLRVYGNTIYF
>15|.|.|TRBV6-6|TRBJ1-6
TGTGCCAGCTATTCAGGAACAGGGAATAATTCACCCCTCCACTTT
CASYSGTGNNSPLHF
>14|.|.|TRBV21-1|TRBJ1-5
TGTGCCAGCAGTCCCCCGGGCGGTAATCAGCCCCAGCATTTT
CASSPPGGNQPQHF
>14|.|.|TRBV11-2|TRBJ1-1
TGTGCCAGCAGCTTGGTCTCTGGGAACACTGAAGCTTTCTTT
CASSLVSGNTEAFF
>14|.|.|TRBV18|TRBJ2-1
TGTGCCAGCTCACCACTGGGGAACTACAATGAGCAGTTCTTC
CASSPLGNYNEQFF
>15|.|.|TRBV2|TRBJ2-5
TGTGCCAGCAAAATGGACACCGCTGGGGGAGAGACCCAGTACTTC
CASKMDTAGGETQYF
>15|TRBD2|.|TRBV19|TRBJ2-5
TGTGCCAGTAGTCCGTACCGGGGGGGGCAAGAGACCCAGTACTTC
CASSPYRGGQETQYF
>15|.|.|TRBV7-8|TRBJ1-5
TGTGCCAGCAGCCCCCGCGGGGTTGGCGATCAGCCCCAGCATTTT
CASSPRGVGDQPQHF
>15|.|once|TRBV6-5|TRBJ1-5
TGTGCCAGCAGTTACTCGACAGATAGCAGGCAGCCCCAGCATTTT
CASSYSTDSRQPQHF
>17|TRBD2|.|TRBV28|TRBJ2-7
TGTGCCAGCAGTTGGGGTTGGGGGACTAGCGGGAGATACGAGCAGTACTTC
CASSWGWGTSGRYEQYF
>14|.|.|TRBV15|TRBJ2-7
TGTGCCACCAGCAGAGATGAGAGGGTCTACGAGCAGTACTTC
CATSRDERVYEQYF
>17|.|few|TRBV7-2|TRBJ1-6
TGTGCCAGCAGCTTAGGTCTAGTGAGCTCCTATAATTCACCCCTCCACTTT
CASSLGLVSSYNSPLHF
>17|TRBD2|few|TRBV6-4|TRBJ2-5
TGTGCCAGCAGCAATGGACTAGCGGGAGAAGTACGAGAGACCCAGTACTTC
CASSNGLAGEVRETQYF
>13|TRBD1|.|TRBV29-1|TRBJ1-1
TGCAGCGTGGAGACAGGGTTGAACACTGAAGCTTTCTTT
CSVETGLNTEAFF
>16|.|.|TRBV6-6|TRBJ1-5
TGTGCCAGCAGTTACACGGAATCTTTCGGCAATCAGCCCCAGCATTTT
CASSYTESFGNQPQHF
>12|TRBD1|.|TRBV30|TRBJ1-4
TGTGCCGGCGGACAGGGTGTCGAGAAACTGTTTTTT
CAGGQGVEKLFF
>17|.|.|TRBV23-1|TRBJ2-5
TGCGCCAGCAGTCAATCTAGGCTGAAAAAGCCTCAAGAGACCCAGTACTTC
CASSQSRLKKPQETQYF
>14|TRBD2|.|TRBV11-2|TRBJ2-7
TGTGCCAGCAGCCCTAGCGGGAGGTCCTACGAGCAGTACTTC
CASSPSGRSYEQYF
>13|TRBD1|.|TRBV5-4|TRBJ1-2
TGTGCCAGCAGCTTGGGGACAGGTGGGGGCTACACCTTC
CASSLGTGGGYTF
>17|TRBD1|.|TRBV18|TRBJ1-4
TGTGCCAGCTCGCAACTCCCGTGGACAGGCGGGAATGAAAAACTGTTTTTT
CASSQLPWTGGNEKLFF
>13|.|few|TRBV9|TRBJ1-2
TGTGCCAGCAGCTCCGGGGGATCGGGCGGCTACACCTTC
CASSSGGSGGYTF
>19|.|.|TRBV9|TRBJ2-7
TGTGCCAGCAGCGTAGTAAGAGGACGTAGGGGGGCCCATACCTACGAGCAGTACTTC
CASSVVRGRRGAHTYEQYF
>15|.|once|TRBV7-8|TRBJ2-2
TGTGCCAGCAGCTTATTCCCCCTCAACACCGGGGAGCTGTTTTTT
CASSLFPLNTGELFF
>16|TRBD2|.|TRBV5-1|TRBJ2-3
TGCGCCAGCAGCGCGACTAGCGGGGGGGCTACAGATACGCAGTATTTT
CASSATSGGATDTQYF
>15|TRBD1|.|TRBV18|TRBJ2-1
TGTGCCAGCTCACCGTCAGGGGGCATGATAAATGAGCAGTTCTTC
CASSPSGGMINEQFF
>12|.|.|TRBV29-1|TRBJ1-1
TGCAGCGTTCGGGGACGGAACACTGAAGCTTTCTTT
CSVRGRNTEAFF
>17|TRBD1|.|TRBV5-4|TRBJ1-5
TGTGCCAGCAGCTTGCCGATGACAGGGGATGGGAATCAGCCCCAGCATTTT
CASSLPMTGDGNQPQHF
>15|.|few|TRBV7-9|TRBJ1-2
TGTGCCAGCAGCAGCCGAGGGGTGGAGCCCTATGGCTACACCTTC
CASSSRGVEPYGYTF
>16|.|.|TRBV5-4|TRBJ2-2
TGTGCCAGCAGCTTTGGGGACCTAGGGGGGGTCGGGGAGCTGTTTTTT
CASSFGDLGGVGELFF
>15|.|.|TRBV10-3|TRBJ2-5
TGTGCCATCAGTGACGCCGGGGCGGCCCAAGAGACCCAGTACTTC
CAISDAGAAQETQYF
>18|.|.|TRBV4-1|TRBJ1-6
TGCGCCAGCAGCCCCGAACAAGGCGCACTTAACCATAATTCACCCCTCCACTTT
CASSPEQGALNHNSPLHF
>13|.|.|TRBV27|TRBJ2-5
TGTGCCAGCAGTCGTGGACCACAAGAGACCCAGTACTTC
CASSRGPQETQYF
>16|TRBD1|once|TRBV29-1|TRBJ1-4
TGCAGCGCTCGAGGGGGACAGGAGTCAAGGAATGAAAAACTGTTTTTT
CSARGGQESRNEKLFF
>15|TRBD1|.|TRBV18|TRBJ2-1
TGTGCCAGCTCACCGGGACAGGGGACCTACAATGAGCAGTTCTTC
CASSPGQGTYNEQFF
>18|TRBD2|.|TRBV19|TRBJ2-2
TGTGCCAGTAGTATATATAGCGGGGACATCTCGAACACCGGGGAGCTGTTTTTT
CASSIYSGDISNTGELFF